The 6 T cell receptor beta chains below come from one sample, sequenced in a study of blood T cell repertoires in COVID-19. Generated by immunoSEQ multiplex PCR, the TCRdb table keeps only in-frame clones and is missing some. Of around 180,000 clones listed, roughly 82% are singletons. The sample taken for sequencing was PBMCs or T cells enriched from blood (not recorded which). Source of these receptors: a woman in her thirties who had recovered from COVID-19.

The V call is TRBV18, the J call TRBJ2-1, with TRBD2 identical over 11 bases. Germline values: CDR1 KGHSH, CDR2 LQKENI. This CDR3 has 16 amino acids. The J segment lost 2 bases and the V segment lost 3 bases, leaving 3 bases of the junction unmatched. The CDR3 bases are TGTGCCAGCTCACCTATAGCGGGAGGGGCCTACAATGAGCAGTTCTTC. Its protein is CASSPIAGGAYNEQFF.

CDR3 sequence (DNA): TGTGCCAGCAGCCGACAGGGATTCAATTCACCCCTCCACTTT. Encoded protein: CASSRQGFNSPLHF. The chain uses TRBV7-9 and TRBJ1-6; 7 bases align to TRBD1. Germline V gives CDR1 SEHNR, CDR2 FQNEAQ (reference sequence). This CDR3 is 14 amino acids long. After removal of 5 bases from V and 7 bases from J, the junction contained 5 bases not matched to a gene.

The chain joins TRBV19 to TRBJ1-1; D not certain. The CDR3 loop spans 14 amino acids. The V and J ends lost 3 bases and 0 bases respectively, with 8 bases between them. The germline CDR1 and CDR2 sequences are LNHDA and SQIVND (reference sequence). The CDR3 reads CASSMSLMNTEAFF. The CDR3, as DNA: TGTGCCAGTAGTATGAGCTTAATGAACACTGAAGCTTTCTTT.

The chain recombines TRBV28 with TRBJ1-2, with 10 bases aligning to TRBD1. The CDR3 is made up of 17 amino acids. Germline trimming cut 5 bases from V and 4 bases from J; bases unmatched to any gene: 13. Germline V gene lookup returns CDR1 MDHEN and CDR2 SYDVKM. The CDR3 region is CASSRSGTGVGFYGYTF. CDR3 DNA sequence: TGTGCCAGCAGTCGGAGTGGGACAGGGGTAGGGTTCTATGGCTACACCTTC.

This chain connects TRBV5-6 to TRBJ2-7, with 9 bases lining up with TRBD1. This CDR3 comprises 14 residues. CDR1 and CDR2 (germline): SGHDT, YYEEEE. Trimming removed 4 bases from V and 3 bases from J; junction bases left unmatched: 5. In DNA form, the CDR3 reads TGTGCCAGCAGCCTCGGACAGGGGAGCTACGAGCAGTACTTC. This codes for CASSLGQGSYEQYF.

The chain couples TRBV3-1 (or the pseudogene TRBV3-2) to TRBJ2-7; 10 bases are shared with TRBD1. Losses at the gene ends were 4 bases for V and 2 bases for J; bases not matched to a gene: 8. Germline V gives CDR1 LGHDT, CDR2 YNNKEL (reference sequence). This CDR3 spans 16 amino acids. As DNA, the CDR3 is TGTGCCAGCAGCCGATCAACTGGGACAGGGGCCTACGAGCAGTACTTC. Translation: CASSRSTGTGAYEQYF.